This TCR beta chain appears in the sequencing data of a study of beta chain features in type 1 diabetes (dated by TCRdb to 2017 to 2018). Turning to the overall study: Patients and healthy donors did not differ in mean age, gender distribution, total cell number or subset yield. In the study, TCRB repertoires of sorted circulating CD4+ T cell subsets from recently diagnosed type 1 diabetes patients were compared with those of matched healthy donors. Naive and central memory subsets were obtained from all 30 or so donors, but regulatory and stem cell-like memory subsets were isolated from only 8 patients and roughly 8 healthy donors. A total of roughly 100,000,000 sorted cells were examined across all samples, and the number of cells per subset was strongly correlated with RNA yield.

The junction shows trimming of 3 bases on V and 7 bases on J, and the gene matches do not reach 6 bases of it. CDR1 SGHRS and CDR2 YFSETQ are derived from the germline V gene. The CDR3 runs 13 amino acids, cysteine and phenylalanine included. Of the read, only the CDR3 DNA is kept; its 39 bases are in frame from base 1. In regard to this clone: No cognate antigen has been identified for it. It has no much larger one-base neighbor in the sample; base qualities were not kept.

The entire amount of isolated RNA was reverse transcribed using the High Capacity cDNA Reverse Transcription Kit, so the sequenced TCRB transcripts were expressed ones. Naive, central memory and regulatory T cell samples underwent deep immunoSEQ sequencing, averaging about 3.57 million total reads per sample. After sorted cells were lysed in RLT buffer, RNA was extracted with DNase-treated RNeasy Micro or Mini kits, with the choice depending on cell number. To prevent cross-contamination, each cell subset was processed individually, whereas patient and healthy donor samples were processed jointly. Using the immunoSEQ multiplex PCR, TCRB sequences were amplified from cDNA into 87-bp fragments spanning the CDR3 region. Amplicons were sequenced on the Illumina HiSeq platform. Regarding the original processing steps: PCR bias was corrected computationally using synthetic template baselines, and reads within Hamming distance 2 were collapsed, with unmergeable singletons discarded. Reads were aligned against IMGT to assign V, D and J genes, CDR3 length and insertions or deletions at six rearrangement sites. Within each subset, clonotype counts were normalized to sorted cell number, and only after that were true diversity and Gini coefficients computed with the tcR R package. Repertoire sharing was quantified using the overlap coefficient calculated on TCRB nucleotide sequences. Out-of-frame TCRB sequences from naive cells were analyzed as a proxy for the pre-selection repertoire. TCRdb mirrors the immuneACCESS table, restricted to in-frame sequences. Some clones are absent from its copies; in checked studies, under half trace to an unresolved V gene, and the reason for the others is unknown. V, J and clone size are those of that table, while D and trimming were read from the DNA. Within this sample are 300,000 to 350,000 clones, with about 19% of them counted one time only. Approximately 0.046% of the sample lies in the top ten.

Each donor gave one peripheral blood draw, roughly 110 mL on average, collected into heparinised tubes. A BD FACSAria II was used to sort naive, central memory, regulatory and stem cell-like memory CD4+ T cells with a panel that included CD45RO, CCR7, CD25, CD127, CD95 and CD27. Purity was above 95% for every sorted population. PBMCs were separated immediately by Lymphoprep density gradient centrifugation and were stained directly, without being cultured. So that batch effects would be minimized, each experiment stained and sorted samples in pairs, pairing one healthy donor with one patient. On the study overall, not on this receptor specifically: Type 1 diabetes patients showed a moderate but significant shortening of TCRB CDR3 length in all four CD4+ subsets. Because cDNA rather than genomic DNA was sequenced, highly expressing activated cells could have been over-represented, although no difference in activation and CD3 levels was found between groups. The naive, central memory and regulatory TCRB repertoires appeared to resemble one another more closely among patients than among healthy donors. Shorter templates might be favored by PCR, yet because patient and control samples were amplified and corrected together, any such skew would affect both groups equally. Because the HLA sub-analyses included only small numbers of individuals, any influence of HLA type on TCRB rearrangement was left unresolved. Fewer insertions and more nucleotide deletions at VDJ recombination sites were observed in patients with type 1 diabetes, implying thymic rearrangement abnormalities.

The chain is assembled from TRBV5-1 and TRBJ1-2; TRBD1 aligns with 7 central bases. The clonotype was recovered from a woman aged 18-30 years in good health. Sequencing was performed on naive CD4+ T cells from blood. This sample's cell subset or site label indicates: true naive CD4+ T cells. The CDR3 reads CASSSGQPFGYTF. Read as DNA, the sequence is TGCGCCAGCAGCTCGGGACAGCCTTTTGGCTACACCTTC.